This TCR beta chain emerged from a study of shared clonotypes between healthy human individuals. This clone was counted a single time. CDR1 and CDR2 from the germline V gene are MNHEY and SMNVEV (reference sequence). V gave up 5 bases and J gave up 1 base; unmatched junction bases: 17. The length of the CDR3 is 18 residues. Sequencing was at deep level. Method: immunoSEQ multiplex PCR; TCRdb's copy keeps in-frame clones and lacks some. This sample has about 680,000 clones, with 55% to 75% found just once. The receptor's source is a woman in her twenties or thirties in good health. Sequencing was carried out using memory CD4+ T cells sorted from blood. The subset: CD45RA-negative fraction. This chain uses TRBV27 with TRBJ2-7; 7 bases match TRBD1. In DNA, the CDR3 is TGTGCCAGCAGTCCACCTGACAGGGTAGGTGTGGGTTCCTACGAGCAGTACTTC. Translating it yields CASSPPDRVGVGSYEQYF.